This T cell receptor beta chain came from a study of CD8 T cells in ankylosing spondylitis. Study-wide results and caveats: CD8+ cells made up the disease-linked clones, which were relatively rare in peripheral blood. Made up of about eight highly homologous variants, a TCR beta motif appeared characteristic of ankylosing spondylitis blood.

CDR1 and CDR2 from the germline V gene are LGHDT and YNNKEL (reference sequence). The CDR3 has 14 residues. The V and J ends lost 3 bases and 4 bases respectively, with 10 bases between them. Via MiXCR, TCRdb re-called the 5' RACE reads, giving one row per CDR3 protein. This repertoire shows fewer than 650,000 distinct CDR3 sequences, roughly 13% found once; its top ten account for under 7.5%. With regard to this clonotype: Its specificity is unknown.

The sample was blood, either unsorted or a sorted T cell fraction (not recorded which). The chain employs TRBV3-1 and TRBJ1-5; no clear D gene. The receptor's source is a male donor with ankylosing spondylitis. The CDR3 sequence: CASSHGNRNQPQHF. Written as DNA, the CDR3 is TGTGCCAGCAGCCACGGCAACCGGAATCAGCCCCAGCATTTT.